Following are 29 T cell receptor beta chains from one sample sequenced in a study of blood T cell repertoires in COVID-19. Clones were sequenced by immunoSEQ multiplex PCR, and TCRdb holds only the in-frame ones, with some missing. The table shows about 110,000 clones, with 65% to 90% occurring only once. Input material: peripheral blood. These receptors were obtained from a man in his forties or fifties with acute or convalescent COVID-19.

V is TRBV6-5 and J is TRBJ2-3; D might be TRBD2 (6 bases). Trimming shortened V by 3 bases and J by 4 bases, and 11 bases separated the two germline ends. This CDR3 comprises 14 residues. Germline loops: CDR1 MNHEY, CDR2 SVGAGI. The CDR3 DNA sequence: TGTGCCAGCAGTTATGGGCGGGGCCCAGATACGCAGTATTTT. This encodes CASSYGRGPDTQYF.

This clone was seen just once. The rearrangement joins TRBV3-1 (or the pseudogene TRBV3-2) to TRBJ1-4; 8 bases agree with TRBD1. Per germline, CDR1 LGHDT and CDR2 YNNKEL (reference sequence). With V trimmed by 3 bases and J by 6 bases, 0 bases remained unmatched. The CDR3 loop spans 13 amino acids. The CDR3: CASSQTGDEKLFF. CDR3 bases: TGTGCCAGCAGCCAGACAGGGGATGAAAAACTGTTTTTT.

V usage is TRBV7-6 and J usage is TRBJ2-6, with D possibly matching TRBD1 (6 bases). V shed 10 bases and J shed 0 bases, with 13 bases lying between them. This CDR3 region has 15 residues. CDR1 and CDR2 (germline): SGHVS, FNYEAQ. The CDR3 protein is CATKTGYSGANVLTF. The CDR3, as DNA: TGTGCCACCAAGACAGGTTACTCTGGGGCCAACGTCCTGACTTTC. The complete variable domain, with remaining parts taken from reference TRBV7-6 and TRBJ2-6, reads GAGVSQSPRYKVTKRGQDVALRCDPISGHVSLYWYRQALGQGPEFLTYFNYEAQQDKSGLPNDRFSAERPEGSISTLTIQRTEQRDSAMYRCATKTGYSGANVLTFGAGSRLTVL.

V is TRBV5-4 and J is TRBJ1-4, with D perhaps matching TRBD1 (6 bases). CDR1 SGHNT and CDR2 YYREEE come from the germline V gene (reference sequence). The CDR3 length is 15 residues. The V end was cut by 4 bases, the J end by 0 bases, with 10 bases between. Written as DNA, the CDR3 is TGTGCCAGCAGCCGAGGGACACCAACTAATGAAAAACTGTTTTTT. This codes for CASSRGTPTNEKLFF.

This chain connects TRBV5-8 to TRBJ2-1, with 10 bases identical to TRBD2. Germline trimming cut 0 bases from V and 3 bases from J; bases unmatched to any gene: 6. The CDR3 is 17 residues long. Germline V gene data show CDR1 as SGHTS and CDR2 as YDEGEE. CDR3: CASSLEREGSRYNEQFF. CDR3 in DNA: TGTGCCAGCAGCTTGGAGCGGGAGGGCTCCCGCTACAATGAGCAGTTCTTC.

V usage is TRBV5-6 and J usage is TRBJ2-7; 8 bases are a match to TRBD2. V lost 4 bases to trimming and J lost 2 bases; unmatched junction nucleotides: 5. CDR3 size: 14 residues. Per germline, CDR1 SGHDT and CDR2 YYEEEE. The CDR3 loop is CASSPSGFAYEQYF. The CDR3 DNA is TGTGCCAGCAGCCCTAGCGGGTTCGCCTACGAGCAGTACTTC.

The V gene is TRBV29-1, the J gene TRBJ2-7; D is possibly TRBD2 (7 bases). CDR3 length: 15 amino acids. Trimming stripped 6 bases from V and 2 bases from J, with 20 bases between. CDR1 SQVTM and CDR2 ANQGSEA come from the germline V gene. CDR3 bases: TGCAGCGTCGGGGGCGGGCGGGGGCCCACCTACGAGCAGTACTTC. It translates to CSVGGGRGPTYEQYF.

The chain's CDR3 is CASSQTTTGQGVQPQHF. Here the CDR3 DNA reads TGCGCCAGCAGCCAAACTACAACGGGACAGGGGGTTCAGCCCCAGCATTTT. This chain joins TRBV4-1 and TRBJ1-5, with 11 bases that match TRBD1. V dropped 2 bases and J dropped 6; count of bases not matched to a gene: 9. The CDR3 runs 17 residues. Germline values: CDR1 MGHRA, CDR2 YSYEKL.

The V and J genes are TRBV7-3 and TRBJ2-3, with 7 bases that match TRBD2. CDR1 is SGHTA, CDR2 FQGTGA, per germline. The CDR3 has 12 amino acids. Trimming at V came to 4 bases and at J to 5 bases, leaving 0 bases not matched to a gene. CDR3 sequence reads: CASSSGGDTQYF. Here the CDR3 DNA reads TGTGCCAGCAGCTCGGGAGGAGATACGCAGTATTTT.

J is TRBJ2-7 and V is TRBV18; D is undetermined. Trimming took 5 bases from V and 7 from J, leaving 9 bases between them. The CDR3 loop spans 11 amino acids. The germline V gene has CDR1 KGHSH and CDR2 LQKENI. Written as DNA, the CDR3 is TGTGCCAGCTCATTGCAGAGGGAGCAGTACTTC. As protein: CASSLQREQYF.

V is TRBV12-3 or TRBV12-4 and J is TRBJ2-1, with no clear D. The ends were cut back, 5 bases at V and 12 bases at J, with 11 bases in the middle. The CDR3 is made up of 11 amino acids. The CDR3 loop is CASSGARVQFF. In nucleotides, the CDR3 is TGTGCCAGCAGTGGTGCGCGCGTGCAGTTCTTC.

This clone has more than one count but fewer than ten. The chain joins TRBV6-1 to TRBJ2-7, with 8 bases that match TRBD1. V was clipped by 2 bases and J by 1 base; unmatched bases: 4. The germline V gene encodes CDR1 MNHNS and CDR2 SASEGT. The CDR3 extends over 15 amino acids. CDR3 in amino acids: CASSERGDRSYEQYF. The CDR3 nucleotides are TGTGCCAGCAGTGAAAGAGGGGACAGGTCCTACGAGCAGTACTTC.

J is TRBJ2-1 and V is TRBV4-2; TRBD1 matches at 8 bases. The CDR3 consists of 15 residues. The V gene end was trimmed by 4 bases and the J gene end by 0 bases; junction bases not matched to a gene: 2. Germline CDR1 LGHNA, CDR2 YNFKEQ. CDR3 protein: CASSPGQDSYNEQFF. The CDR3 DNA sequence: TGTGCCAGCAGCCCGGGACAGGACTCCTACAATGAGCAGTTCTTC.

The V and J genes are TRBV14 and TRBJ2-7; D not certain. Germline CDR1 reads SGHDN; CDR2 reads FVKESK. Trimming shortened V by 5 bases and J by 3 bases, and 8 bases separated the two germline ends. This CDR3 comprises 12 residues. The DNA of the CDR3 is TGTGCCAGCAGCTTTCACAGCTACGAGCAGTACTTC. Its protein product is CASSFHSYEQYF.

The J gene is TRBJ2-2, the V gene TRBV28; tentatively, D is TRBD2 (6 bases). V lost 3 bases and J lost 8, with 22 bases in between. The CDR3 sequence is 17 residues long. Per the germline V gene, CDR1 is MDHEN and CDR2 is SYDVKM. The CDR3 DNA reads TGTGCCAGCAGTTTTGTAGGGGCGGGAAGAAGCCCAGGGGAGCTGTTTTTT. This gives the protein CASSFVGAGRSPGELFF.

The chain links TRBV4-1 to TRBJ2-5, with TRBD2 matching 7 bases. CDR1 is MGHRA, CDR2 YSYEKL, per germline. Losses at the gene ends were 0 bases for V and 4 bases for J; bases not matched to a gene: 11. This CDR3 has 17 residues. CDR3: CASSQDFLQSGGETQYF. The DNA for the CDR3 is TGCGCCAGCAGCCAAGATTTTTTACAGTCGGGGGGAGAGACCCAGTACTTC.

The chain couples TRBV10-2 to TRBJ1-5, with TRBD1 matching over 8 bases. The CDR3 is 15 residues long. The germline V gene encodes CDR1 WSHSY and CDR2 SAAADI. The V gene end was trimmed by 4 bases and the J gene end by 0 bases; junction bases not matched to a gene: 2. Here the CDR3 DNA reads TGCGCCAGCAGTGCGACAGGGGTTAGCAATCAGCCCCAGCATTTT. Translation: CASSATGVSNQPQHF.

The rearrangement uses TRBV7-2 and TRBJ2-7; maybe TRBD2 (6 bases). This CDR3 comprises 13 residues. Germline V gene lookup returns CDR1 SGHTA and CDR2 FQGNSA. V was trimmed by 3 bases and J by 0 bases, leaving 6 bases between them. CDR3 amino acids: CASSFGGSYEQYF. The CDR3 DNA reads as TGTGCCAGCAGCTTCGGGGGCTCCTACGAGCAGTACTTC.

The chain recombines TRBV5-1 with TRBJ1-2; 8 nucleotides match TRBD1. Germline loops: CDR1 SGHRS, CDR2 YFSETQ. Losses at the gene ends were 3 bases for V and 0 bases for J; bases not matched to a gene: 7. The CDR3 sequence is 16 residues long. The DNA of the CDR3 is TGCGCCAGCAGCTCTACAGGGGGGAATCCTAACTATGGCTACACCTTC. This codes for CASSSTGGNPNYGYTF.

The chain employs TRBV5-1 and TRBJ2-7; no clear D gene. With 0 bases removed from V and 3 bases from J, the gap between germline ends came to 7 bases. The CDR3 loop spans 13 amino acids. From germline, CDR1 is SGHRS and CDR2 YFSETQ. CDR3 nucleotide sequence: TGCGCCAGCAGCTTGGGAGAGGACTACGAGCAGTACTTC. This sequence encodes CASSLGEDYEQYF.

The chain has TRBV6-5 and TRBJ2-7, with D tentatively TRBD1 (6 bases). V was pared by 6 bases and J by 0 bases, with 12 bases between. Germline loops: CDR1 MNHEY, CDR2 SVGAGI. The CDR3 is made up of 14 amino acids. As DNA, the CDR3 is TGTGCCAGCAGGAAGGGGGTGTCCTCCTACGAGCAGTACTTC. It codes for CASRKGVSSYEQYF.

The rearrangement uses TRBV7-9 and TRBJ2-7, with D possibly TRBD1 on 6 matching bases. Germline CDR1 reads SEHNR; CDR2 reads FQNEAQ (reference sequence). This CDR3 has 13 residues. The V gene lost 3 bases and the J gene lost 2 bases, with 8 bases spanning the gap. The DNA for the CDR3 is TGTGCCAGCAGCTTCGGACAGACCTACGAGCAGTACTTC. Amino acids: CASSFGQTYEQYF.

The rearrangement links TRBV2 to TRBJ2-1, with D perhaps matching TRBD1 (5 bases). The germline CDR1 and CDR2 sequences are SNHLY and FYNNEI. With 4 bases removed from V and 3 bases from J, the gap between germline ends came to 7 bases. The CDR3 loop spans 13 amino acids. CDR3 sequence (DNA): TGTGCCAGCAGTGTAACAGGCTACAATGAGCAGTTCTTC. Protein sequence: CASSVTGYNEQFF.

The gene calls are TRBV5-8 and TRBJ1-5, with TRBD1 identical over 10 bases. From germline, CDR1 is SGHTS and CDR2 YDEGEE. This CDR3 has 15 residues. After removal of 4 bases from V and 5 bases from J, the junction contained 6 bases not matched to a gene. CDR3 loop: CASSGSGTGDQPQHF. CDR3 nucleotides: TGTGCCAGCAGCGGATCCGGGACAGGGGATCAGCCCCAGCATTTT.

The chain employs TRBV5-4 and TRBJ2-3, with 8 bases lining up with TRBD2. The trim removed 6 bases at V and 0 bases at J, leaving 6 bases unmatched. The CDR3 consists of 15 residues. CDR1 is SGHNT, CDR2 YYREEE, per germline (reference sequence). CDR3 amino acids: CASTTLAASTDTQYF. The CDR3 DNA reads TGTGCCAGCACCACACTAGCGGCGAGCACAGATACGCAGTATTTT. Together with reference TRBV5-4 and TRBJ2-3, the CDR3 gives the full variable domain: ETGVTQSPTHLIKTRGQQVTLRCSSQSGHNTVSWYQQALGQGPQFIFQYYREEENGRGNFPPRFSGLQFPNYSSELNVNALELDDSALYLCASTTLAASTDTQYFGPGTRLTVL.

This clone has just a few counts. CDR3 in DNA: TGTGCCAGCAGCCAAGCGGCCGGACAGACCTACGAGCAGTACTTC. Translation gives CASSQAAGQTYEQYF. The V and J genes are TRBV4-2 and TRBJ2-7; D might be TRBD1 (6 bases). Germline CDR1 LGHNA, CDR2 YNFKEQ. Trimming shortened V by 1 base and J by 2 bases, and 12 bases separated the two germline ends. There are 15 residues in the CDR3.

The chain has TRBV11-1 and TRBJ2-7; D is possibly TRBD2 (6 bases). This CDR3 is built from 15 residues. V lost 6 bases, J lost 3 bases, and 18 bases lay in between. CDR1 is SGHAT and CDR2 is FQDESV in the germline V gene (reference sequence). CDR3 residues: CASSSSWAGNYEQYF. In DNA, the CDR3 is TGTGCCAGCAGTAGCTCATGGGCGGGGAACTACGAGCAGTACTTC.

This chain links TRBV5-1 with TRBJ1-2; maybe TRBD1 (6 bases). V lost 2 bases and J lost 7, with 12 bases in between. The germline gives CDR1 SGHRS, CDR2 YFSETQ. The CDR3 length is 13 residues. The CDR3 sequence: CASSFEGELGYTF. CDR3 DNA: TGCGCCAGCAGCTTTGAGGGGGAACTTGGCTACACCTTC.

The V gene is TRBV11-2, the J gene TRBJ1-2; weak D call: TRBD1 (5 bases). V was cut by 5 bases and J by 2 bases, with 12 bases left in between. The length of the CDR3 is 14 residues. The germline V gene has CDR1 SGHAT and CDR2 FQNNGV. CDR3 sequence: CASSPQTENYGYTF. For the CDR3, the DNA is TGTGCCAGCAGCCCACAGACAGAAAACTATGGCTACACCTTC.